This T cell receptor (beta chain) emerged from a study of immune heterogeneity within non-small cell lung tumors. The overall study: Histologically, 4 tumors were squamous cell carcinomas and nine to ten were non-squamous carcinomas. The remaining 1 tumor was not otherwise specified. Study results and caveats: Although only moderate, the correlation of local T-cell clonality with local tumor mutational burden was significant (R about 0.32). Alongside site-unique high-frequency clones, identical dominant CDR3 beta clonotypes recurred across tumor sites within a patient.

Germline CDR1 reads SGHVS; CDR2 reads FQNEAQ. CDR3 length: 15 amino acids. V lost 1 base, J lost 3 bases, and 9 bases lay in between. This clonotype appeared many times. Its antigen is undetermined. Template input was genomic DNA from bulk tumor (about 600 ng per sample). During surgery, each primary tumor gave multiple biopsies spaced as far apart as possible. Newly diagnosed with untreated non-small cell lung cancer, the patients underwent curative surgery. It was newly diagnosed non-small cell lung cancer patients having surgery with curative intent who served as donors. Using 32 V and 13 J primers, multiplex PCR amplified TCR beta CDR3. Using its own MiXCR run on the multiplex PCR reads, TCRdb lists one record per CDR3 protein. The sample consists of 8,000 to 13,000 distinct CDR3 sequences, about 17% of them appearing once.

This chain joins TRBV7-8 and TRBJ2-2; no firm D call. Sample: lung tumor tissue. The receptor's source is a man in his forties with non-small cell lung cancer. CDR3 coding DNA: TGTGCCAGCAGCTTAGAAAGAGGATACACCGGGGAGCTGTTTTTT. Its protein is CASSLERGYTGELFF.